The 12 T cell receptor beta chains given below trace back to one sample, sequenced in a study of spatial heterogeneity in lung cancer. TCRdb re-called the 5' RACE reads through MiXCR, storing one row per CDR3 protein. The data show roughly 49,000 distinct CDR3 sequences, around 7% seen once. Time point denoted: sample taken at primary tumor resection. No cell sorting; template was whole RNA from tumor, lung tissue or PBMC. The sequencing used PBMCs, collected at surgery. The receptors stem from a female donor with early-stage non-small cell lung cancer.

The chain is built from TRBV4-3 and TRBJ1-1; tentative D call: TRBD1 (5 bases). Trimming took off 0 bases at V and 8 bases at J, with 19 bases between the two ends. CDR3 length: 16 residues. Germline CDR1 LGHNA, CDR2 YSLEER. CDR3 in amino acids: CASSQDNRKGYGEAFF. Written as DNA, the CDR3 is TGCGCCAGCAGCCAAGATAACAGGAAAGGCTATGGAGAAGCTTTCTTT.

CDR3 sequence (DNA): TGTGCCAGCAGCTTTGGAGCGGGGGCAACCTACGAGCAGTACTTC. Its translation: CASSFGAGATYEQYF. This chain uses TRBV11-3 with TRBJ2-7; the match to TRBD2 covers 8 bases. The germline V gene encodes CDR1 SGHNT and CDR2 YENEEA. The junction had 6 bases not matched to a gene; V was cut back by 3 bases and J by 2 bases. The CDR3 extends over 15 amino acids.

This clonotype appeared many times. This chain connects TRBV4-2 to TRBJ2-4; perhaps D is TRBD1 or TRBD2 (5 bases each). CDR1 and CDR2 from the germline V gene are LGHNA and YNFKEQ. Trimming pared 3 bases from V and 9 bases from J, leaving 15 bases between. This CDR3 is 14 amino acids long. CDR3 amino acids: CASSHMGPEGIQYF. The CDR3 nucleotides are TGTGCCAGCAGCCACATGGGGCCTGAGGGCATTCAGTACTTC.

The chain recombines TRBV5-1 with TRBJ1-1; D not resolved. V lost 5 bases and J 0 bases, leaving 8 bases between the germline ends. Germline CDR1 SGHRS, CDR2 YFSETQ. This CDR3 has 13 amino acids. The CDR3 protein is CASSLRVNTEAFF. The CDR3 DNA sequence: TGCGCCAGCAGTTTGAGAGTGAACACTGAAGCTTTCTTT.

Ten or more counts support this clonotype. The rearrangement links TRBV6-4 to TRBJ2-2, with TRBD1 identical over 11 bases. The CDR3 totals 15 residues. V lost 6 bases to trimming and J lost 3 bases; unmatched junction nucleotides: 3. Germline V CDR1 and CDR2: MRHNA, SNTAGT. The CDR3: CASSPGQGDTGELFF. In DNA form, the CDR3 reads TGTGCCAGCAGCCCGGGACAGGGGGACACCGGGGAGCTGTTTTTT.

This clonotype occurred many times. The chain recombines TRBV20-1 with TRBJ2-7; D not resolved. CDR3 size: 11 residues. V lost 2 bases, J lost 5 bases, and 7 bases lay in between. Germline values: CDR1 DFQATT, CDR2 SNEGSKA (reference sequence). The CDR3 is CSARSGDEQYF. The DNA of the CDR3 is TGCAGTGCTAGATCCGGTGACGAGCAGTACTTC.

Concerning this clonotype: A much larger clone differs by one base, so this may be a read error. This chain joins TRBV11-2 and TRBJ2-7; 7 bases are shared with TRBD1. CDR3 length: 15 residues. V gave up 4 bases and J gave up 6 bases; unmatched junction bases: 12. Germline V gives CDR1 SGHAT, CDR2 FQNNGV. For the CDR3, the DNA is TGTGCCAGCAGCTCACACCCGACAGGGACCTGCGAGCAGTACTTC. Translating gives CASSSHPTGTCEQYF.

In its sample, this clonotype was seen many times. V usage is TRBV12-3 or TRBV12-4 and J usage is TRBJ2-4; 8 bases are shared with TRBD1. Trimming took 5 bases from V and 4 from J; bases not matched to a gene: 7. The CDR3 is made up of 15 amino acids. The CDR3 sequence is CASSPQDREKNIQYF. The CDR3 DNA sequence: TGTGCCAGCAGTCCGCAGGACAGGGAGAAAAACATTCAGTACTTC.

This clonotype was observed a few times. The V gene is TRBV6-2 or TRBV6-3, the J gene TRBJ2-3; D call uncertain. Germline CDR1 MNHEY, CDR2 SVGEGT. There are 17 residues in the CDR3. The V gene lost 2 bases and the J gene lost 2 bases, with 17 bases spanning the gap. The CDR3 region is CASSYEVARPPTDTQYF. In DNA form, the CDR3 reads TGTGCCAGCAGTTACGAGGTAGCCCGGCCCCCCACAGATACGCAGTATTTT.

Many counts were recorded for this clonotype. CDR3 coding DNA: TGTGCCAGCACCGGAGAAGGCACCATATATTTT. Its protein product is CASTGEGTIYF. The V call is TRBV28, the J call TRBJ1-3; D gene uncertain. Germline V gene lookup returns CDR1 MDHEN and CDR2 SYDVKM. This CDR3 has 11 amino acids. Trimming cost V 7 bases and J 9 bases, with 10 bases left between them.

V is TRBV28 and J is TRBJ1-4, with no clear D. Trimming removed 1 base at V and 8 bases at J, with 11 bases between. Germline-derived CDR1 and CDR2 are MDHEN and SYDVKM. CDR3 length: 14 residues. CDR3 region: CASSLSGWEEKLFF. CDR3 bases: TGTGCCAGCAGTTTATCGGGATGGGAGGAAAAACTGTTTTTT.

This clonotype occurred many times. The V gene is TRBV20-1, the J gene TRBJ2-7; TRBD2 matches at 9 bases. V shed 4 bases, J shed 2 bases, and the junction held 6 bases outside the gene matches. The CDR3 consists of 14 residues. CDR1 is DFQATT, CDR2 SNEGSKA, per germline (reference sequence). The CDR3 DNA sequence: TGCAGTGCTAAGAATAGCGGGGGTACCTACGAGCAGTACTTC. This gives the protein CSAKNSGGTYEQYF.